These T cell receptor beta chains were read from a single sample in a study of early T cells in non-severe SARS-CoV-2 infection. Using its own MiXCR run on the 5' RACE reads, TCRdb lists one record per CDR3 protein. The sample contains about 64,000 distinct CDR3 sequences, 15% to 20% of which appear only once. Sequenced material: whole blood, taken at baseline. Receptors originate from an adult who was a healthcare worker with PCR-confirmed SARS-CoV-2 infection or an uninfected control (not recorded which). The CDR3 runs from the conserved cysteine through the conserved F or W. The D gene is left open where the match is weak. Only part of the rows carry a size: once, few, many, or a class if the clone is expanded.

abundance,j_gene,d_gene,v_gene,CDR3aa,CDR3nt
few,TRBJ1-1,-,TRBV5-4,CASSLGGAGMNTEAFF,TGTGCCAGCAGCTTGGGAGGAGCGGGAATGAACACTGAAGCTTTCTTT
few,TRBJ1-1,TRBD1,TRBV4-3,CASSQRQGAGGAFF,TGCGCCAGCAGCCAGAGACAGGGGGCAGGGGGAGCTTTCTTT
-,TRBJ1-2,-,TRBV28,CASSLPGHQANYGYTF,TGTGCCAGCAGTTTACCGGGACACCAAGCTAACTATGGCTACACCTTC
few,TRBJ2-7,TRBD1,TRBV29-1,CSVVLQGASYEQYF,TGCAGCGTTGTGTTACAGGGGGCATCCTACGAGCAGTACTTC
many,TRBJ1-2,-,TRBV4-3,CASSQHNNQGYGYTF,TGCGCCAGCAGCCAACATAATAATCAGGGATATGGCTACACCTTC
-,TRBJ2-2,TRBD2,TRBV6-5,CASSRKAGTSSGELFF,TGTGCCAGCAGTCGAAAAGCCGGGACTAGCTCCGGGGAGCTGTTTTTT
-,TRBJ1-6,-,TRBV28,CASRPRVGHSPLHF,TGTGCCAGCAGACCAAGAGTTGGGCATTCACCCCTCCACTTT
-,TRBJ1-1,-,TRBV12-5,CASGLEVKNTEAFF,TGTGCTAGTGGTTTGGAAGTAAAGAACACTGAAGCTTTCTTT
-,TRBJ2-3,-,TRBV20-1,CSAEARSAGTDTQYF,TGCAGTGCTGAGGCGAGGAGCGCCGGCACAGATACGCAGTATTTT
-,TRBJ2-2,-,TRBV18,CASSPRGSGANTGELFF,TGTGCCAGCTCACCACGGGGGTCAGGGGCGAACACCGGGGAGCTGTTTTTT
few,TRBJ1-2,-,TRBV20-1,CSAIPGPLQLGNGYTF,TGCAGTGCTATCCCGGGACCGCTACAGTTAGGGAATGGCTACACCTTC
many,TRBJ2-1,TRBD2,TRBV15,CATSREAGGTYNEQFF,TGTGCCACCAGCAGAGAAGCGGGAGGGACATACAATGAGCAGTTCTTC
-,TRBJ1-1,-,TRBV20-1,CSASRPGENTEAFF,TGCAGTGCTAGCCGACCAGGGGAGAACACTGAAGCTTTCTTT
-,TRBJ2-1,-,TRBV10-3,CAISELKGGPYNEQFF,TGTGCCATCAGTGAGTTAAAGGGGGGGCCCTACAATGAGCAGTTCTTC
many,TRBJ1-6,-,TRBV5-1,CASSLETYAGSPLHF,TGCGCCAGCAGCTTGGAGACGTATGCTGGTTCACCCCTCCACTTT
-,TRBJ2-5,TRBD2,TRBV5-6,CASSAGGLQVTQYF,TGTGCCAGCAGCGCGGGGGGCCTACAGGTGACCCAGTACTTC
many,TRBJ2-1,-,TRBV11-3,CASGNGISSYNEQFF,TGTGCCAGCGGCAACGGGATCAGCTCCTACAATGAGCAGTTCTTC
many,TRBJ2-1,-,TRBV3-1,CASSPPLFWGSGDEQFF,TGTGCCAGCAGCCCCCCTCTTTTTTGGGGGTCGGGGGATGAGCAGTTCTTC
-,TRBJ1-1,TRBD1,TRBV7-2,CASSRRQGQNTEAFF,TGTGCCAGCAGCCGAAGACAGGGGCAGAACACTGAAGCTTTCTTT
-,TRBJ1-1,-,TRBV7-9,CASSLRTTEAFF,TGTGCCAGCAGCTTACGGACCACTGAAGCTTTCTTT
few,TRBJ2-5,TRBD1,TRBV19,CASSPRTGWTQETQYF,TGTGCCAGTAGTCCTCGGACAGGGTGGACCCAAGAGACCCAGTACTTC
-,TRBJ2-7,-,TRBV5-1,CASSLGWQQSYEQYF,TGCGCCAGCAGCTTGGGATGGCAGCAGTCCTACGAGCAGTACTTC
few,TRBJ1-1,-,TRBV6-1,CASEVKGGTEAFF,TGTGCCAGCGAGGTGAAAGGGGGCACTGAAGCTTTCTTT
many,TRBJ2-5,-,TRBV25-1,CASSEFGRQETQYF,TGTGCCAGCAGTGAATTTGGCAGGCAAGAGACCCAGTACTTC